This T cell receptor beta chain was recovered during a study of PD-L1 blockade in urothelial cancer. Generated by immunoSEQ multiplex PCR, the TCRdb table keeps only in-frame clones and is missing some. The table records about 130,000 clones, 86% of them present only once. CDR1 is MNHNS, CDR2 SASEGT, per germline. CDR3 size: 14 residues. The V segment lost 8 bases and the J segment 7 bases; nucleotides outside the gene matches: 14. This clone was detected once. Time point reported: peripheral blood 6 weeks after treatment start. V and J are TRBV6-1 and TRBJ2-7; the match to TRBD1 covers 7 bases. The sequence derives from a man aged 50-60 years with urothelial cancer. The sequencing used PBMCs, collected around atezolizumab (anti-PD-L1) treatment. CDR3 DNA sequence: TGTGCCAGCCAAACTCACAAGGGGGCATTTGAGCAGTACTTC. Protein sequence: CASQTHKGAFEQYF.